A selection of T cell receptor beta chains follows, all from one sample in a study of shared clonotypes between healthy human individuals. Assay used: immunoSEQ multiplex PCR; TCRdb lists only in-frame clones, some missing. The repertoire holds fewer than 600,000 clones, with about four fifths as singletons. Input material: PBMCs. Receptors originate from a woman in her 40s in good health. Some clones in this sample may be carry-over from other donors' samples. Both conserved end residues are part of each CDR3. Fields, in order: V gene, clone size, D gene, J gene, CDR3 DNA, CDR3 protein. The D gene is left open where the match is weak. Clone size is stated in some rows and not others, as once, few, many or a class when expanded.

V: TRBV2
size: NA
D: NA
J: TRBJ1-1
DNA: TGTGCCAGCAGTGCGGGGTCGAACACTGAAGCTTTCTTT
CDR3: CASSAGSNTEAFF

V: TRBV7-2
size: NA
D: NA
J: TRBJ2-3
DNA: TGTGCCAGCAGCCCCGGGACTTACGGTGATACGCAGTATTTT
CDR3: CASSPGTYGDTQYF

V: TRBV5-4
size: NA
D: NA
J: TRBJ2-7
DNA: TGTGCCAGCAGCTTACGGTCCAACGAGCAGTACTTC
CDR3: CASSLRSNEQYF

V: TRBV19
size: few
D: TRBD2
J: TRBJ2-2
DNA: TGTGCCAGTAGTATACCCGGACTAGCGGGAGGAAACACCGGGGAGCTGTTTTTT
CDR3: CASSIPGLAGGNTGELFF

V: TRBV6-1
size: NA
D: TRBD2
J: TRBJ2-5
DNA: TGTGCCAGCAGTGTTCAGCGGGGAGTCTGGCGAGAGACCCAGTACTTC
CDR3: CASSVQRGVWRETQYF

V: TRBV6-1
size: NA
D: TRBD1
J: TRBJ2-1
DNA: TGTGCCAGCAGTGAAGGGCAGGGACAGGGTGAGCAGTTCTTC
CDR3: CASSEGQGQGEQFF

V: TRBV6-5
size: NA
D: NA
J: TRBJ2-1
DNA: TGTGCCAGCACCAGGGGGCGGGGGAATGAGCAGTTCTTC
CDR3: CASTRGRGNEQFF

V: TRBV6-1
size: few
D: TRBD2
J: TRBJ2-1
DNA: TGTGCCAGCAGCCCGGGACTAGCAGGGTACAATGAGCAGTTCTTC
CDR3: CASSPGLAGYNEQFF

V: TRBV29-1
size: once
D: NA
J: TRBJ2-1
DNA: TGCAGCGTTGAGGACCCCTTTGGGAATGAGCAGTTCTTC
CDR3: CSVEDPFGNEQFF

V: TRBV28
size: NA
D: NA
J: TRBJ2-3
DNA: TGTGCCAGCAGCTTCCTTCTCTCCGGCGTGATCACAGATACGCAGTATTTT
CDR3: CASSFLLSGVITDTQYF

V: TRBV4-3
size: NA
D: NA
J: TRBJ1-3
DNA: TGCGCCAGCAGCCAAGAGCCGGCCGGAAACACCATATATTTT
CDR3: CASSQEPAGNTIYF

V: TRBV28
size: many
D: NA
J: TRBJ1-1
DNA: TGTGCCAGCACCACCGCTAGCGACCAGTTAGCTTTCTTT
CDR3: CASTTASDQLAFF

V: TRBV7-7
size: NA
D: TRBD2
J: TRBJ2-1
DNA: TGTGCCAGCAGCTTAGGACTAGCGGGAGGCCCCCTGTACAATGAGCAGTTCTTC
CDR3: CASSLGLAGGPLYNEQFF

V: TRBV5-1
size: NA
D: NA
J: TRBJ1-3
DNA: TGCGCCAGCAGCGGGGACATTTCTAGAAACACCATATATTTT
CDR3: CASSGDISRNTIYF

V: TRBV5-1
size: NA
D: TRBD1
J: TRBJ2-7
DNA: TGCGCCAGCAGCTTGGGGGACAGGGGAATCGAGCAGTACTTC
CDR3: CASSLGDRGIEQYF

V: TRBV4-3
size: NA
D: TRBD1
J: TRBJ2-7
DNA: TGCGCCAGCAGCCAAGTAACAGGGGGCCCCCACGAGCAGTACTTC
CDR3: CASSQVTGGPHEQYF

V: TRBV4-2
size: NA
D: TRBD2
J: TRBJ2-2
DNA: TGTGCCAGCAGCCAAGGACTAGCGGGAGGGACCGGGGAGCTGTTTTTT
CDR3: CASSQGLAGGTGELFF

V: TRBV18
size: NA
D: TRBD1
J: TRBJ2-7
DNA: TGTGCCAGCTCAGCAGGACAGGGTCCCGACGAGCAGTACTTC
CDR3: CASSAGQGPDEQYF

V: TRBV12-2
size: NA
D: NA
J: TRBJ2-7
DNA: TGTGCAAGTCACTTAAAGATTGGACTAGCGGGAGTAGGCGAGCAGTACTTC
CDR3: CASHLKIGLAGVGEQYF

V: TRBV4-3
size: NA
D: TRBD2
J: TRBJ2-7
DNA: TGCGCCAGCAGCCAAGCCCTAGCGGGAGGGACCTACGAGCAGTACTTC
CDR3: CASSQALAGGTYEQYF

V: TRBV28
size: NA
D: NA
J: TRBJ1-1
DNA: TGTGCCAGCCAAGGGGGGGGGTCGAACACTGAAGCTTTCTTT
CDR3: CASQGGGSNTEAFF

V: TRBV5-1
size: NA
D: TRBD2
J: TRBJ2-5
DNA: TGCGCCAGCAGCTCCCGACTAGCGGGAGTTGGAGAGACCCAGTACTTC
CDR3: CASSSRLAGVGETQYF

V: TRBV7-6
size: NA
D: NA
J: TRBJ1-1
DNA: TGTGCCAGCAGCTTACCACCGACAGGACGGAGTGAAGCTTTCTTT
CDR3: CASSLPPTGRSEAFF

V: TRBV7-7
size: NA
D: NA
J: TRBJ2-3
DNA: TGTGCCAGCAGCCAAGACAGTACAGATACGCAGTATTTT
CDR3: CASSQDSTDTQYF

V: TRBV18
size: NA
D: NA
J: TRBJ1-4
DNA: TGTGCCAGCTCGCCGGTGGGGCTGGCAACTAATGAAAAACTGTTTTTT
CDR3: CASSPVGLATNEKLFF

V: TRBV27
size: NA
D: NA
J: TRBJ1-5
DNA: TGTGCCAGCAGTTACCAGGGACATCAGCCCCAGCATTTT
CDR3: CASSYQGHQPQHF

V: TRBV29-1
size: NA
D: NA
J: TRBJ1-1
DNA: TGCAGCGTTGAAGAAGGGTGGGGAGCTTTCTTT
CDR3: CSVEEGWGAFF

V: TRBV5-5
size: NA
D: NA
J: TRBJ1-1
DNA: TGTGCCAGCAGCTTGGCCGGCCCGGGGAACACTGAAGCTTTCTTT
CDR3: CASSLAGPGNTEAFF

V: TRBV29-1
size: few
D: NA
J: TRBJ1-5
DNA: TGCAGCGTCGCCATGGGGGGGGGCAATCAGCCCCAGCATTTT
CDR3: CSVAMGGGNQPQHF

V: TRBV21-1
size: NA
D: NA
J: TRBJ2-5
DNA: TGTGCCAGCACCAGACTAGCCTTCCAAGAGACCCAGTACTTC
CDR3: CASTRLAFQETQYF

V: TRBV5-1
size: once
D: TRBD1
J: TRBJ1-4
DNA: TGCGCCAGCAGCTTGGGTGGACAGGGACGAAATGAAAAACTGTTTTTT
CDR3: CASSLGGQGRNEKLFF

V: TRBV7-9
size: once
D: TRBD1
J: TRBJ2-1
DNA: TGTGCCAGCAGCTTAGTTAGCGGGACAGGGGGTAAGCAGTTCTTC
CDR3: CASSLVSGTGGKQFF

V: TRBV6-5
size: NA
D: NA
J: TRBJ2-1
DNA: TGTGCCAGCAGCGGCAATGAGAATGAGCAGTTCTTC
CDR3: CASSGNENEQFF

V: TRBV19
size: NA
D: TRBD2
J: TRBJ2-1
DNA: TGTGCCAGTACCCCCTGGGTAGCGGGGGGCCAGAATGAGCAGTTCTTC
CDR3: CASTPWVAGGQNEQFF

V: TRBV5-1
size: NA
D: TRBD2
J: TRBJ2-7
DNA: TGCGCCAGCAGCTTGGGTACTAGCGGCCACTACGAGCAGTACTTC
CDR3: CASSLGTSGHYEQYF

V: TRBV27
size: NA
D: NA
J: TRBJ2-1
DNA: TGTGCCAGCAGTTTCGGGTCAGGGTTGGGCAATGAGCAGTTCTTC
CDR3: CASSFGSGLGNEQFF

V: TRBV9
size: NA
D: TRBD1
J: TRBJ2-1
DNA: TGTGCCAGCAGCCCGCGACAGGGCCGCTCCTACAATGAGCAGTTCTTC
CDR3: CASSPRQGRSYNEQFF